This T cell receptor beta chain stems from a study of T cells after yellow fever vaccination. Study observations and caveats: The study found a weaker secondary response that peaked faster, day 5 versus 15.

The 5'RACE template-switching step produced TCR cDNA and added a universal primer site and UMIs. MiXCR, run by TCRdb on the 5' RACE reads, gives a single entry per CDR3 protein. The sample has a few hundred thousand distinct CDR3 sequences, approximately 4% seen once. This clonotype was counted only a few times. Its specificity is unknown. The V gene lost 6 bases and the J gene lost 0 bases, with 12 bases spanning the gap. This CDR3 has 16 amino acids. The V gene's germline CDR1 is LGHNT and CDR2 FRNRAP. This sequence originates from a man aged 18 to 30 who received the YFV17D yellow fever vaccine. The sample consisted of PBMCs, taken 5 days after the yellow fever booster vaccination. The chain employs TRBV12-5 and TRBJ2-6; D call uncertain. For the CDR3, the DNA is TGTGCTAGTGGCCTCTCAACACGCTCTGGGGCCAACGTCCTGACTTTC. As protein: CASGLSTRSGANVLTF.